The sequence of this TCR beta chain was determined in a study of blood T cell repertoires in COVID-19. Study-level background: Spain, Italy and the United States supplied samples that represented acute and convalescent COVID-19. Sources were T cells, B-cell-depleted T cells, or PBMCs; the material itself was cDNA or gDNA.

As originally analysed: Amplification with reference gene primers provided the estimates of nucleated cell counts. Using immunoSEQ multiplex PCR, the repertoire was profiled, and TCRdb retains in-frame clones only, with some absent. From that table come the V and J calls and clone size; the DNA was used to work out D and trimming. This table has around 31,000 clones, 89% appearing once. Germline V lookup: CDR1 SGHDN, CDR2 FVKESK. This CDR3 region has 15 residues. V lost 4 bases, J lost 2 bases, and 12 bases lay in between. The genes are TRBV14 and TRBJ1-3, with D tentatively TRBD1 (6 bases). The sequenced sample consisted of peripheral blood. The clonotype was recovered from an elderly man with acute or convalescent COVID-19. The CDR3 protein is CASSRQVLAGNTIYF. The DNA of the CDR3 is TGTGCCAGCAGCCGACAGGTCTTGGCTGGAAACACCATATATTTT.